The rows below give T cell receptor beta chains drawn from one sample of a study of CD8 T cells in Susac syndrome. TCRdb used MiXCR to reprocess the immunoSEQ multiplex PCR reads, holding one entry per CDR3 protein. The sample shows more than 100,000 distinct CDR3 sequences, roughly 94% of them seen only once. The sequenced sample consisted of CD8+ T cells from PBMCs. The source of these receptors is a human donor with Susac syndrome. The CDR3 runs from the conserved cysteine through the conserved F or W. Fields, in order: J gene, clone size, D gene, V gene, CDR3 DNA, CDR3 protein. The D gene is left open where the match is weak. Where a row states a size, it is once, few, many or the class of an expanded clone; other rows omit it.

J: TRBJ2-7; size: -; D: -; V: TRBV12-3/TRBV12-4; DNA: TGTGCCAGCAGTTTGTCGGGGGTTGAGCAGTACTTC; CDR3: CASSLSGVEQYF
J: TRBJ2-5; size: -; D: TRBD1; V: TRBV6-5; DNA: TGTGCCAGCAGCCTGACAGGGGTGGGAGAGACCCAGTACTTC; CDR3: CASSLTGVGETQYF
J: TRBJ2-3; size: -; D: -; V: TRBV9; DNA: TGTGCCAGCAGCTTCGGGCCCAGGGAAACGCAGTATTTT; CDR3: CASSFGPRETQYF
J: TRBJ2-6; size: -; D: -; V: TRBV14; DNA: TGTGCCAGCAGCCAAGATCCGGGACGAATGGCCTCTGGGGCCAACGTCCTGACTTTC; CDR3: CASSQDPGRMASGANVLTF
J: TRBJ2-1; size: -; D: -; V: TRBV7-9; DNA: TGTCCCAGTGACGGGGACAATGAGCAGTTCTTC; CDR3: CPSDGDNEQFF
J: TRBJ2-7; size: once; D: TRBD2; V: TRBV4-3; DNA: TGCGCCAGCAGCCAAGATTTTTTATGGGAGGGAGCTCCCTACGAGCAGTACTTC; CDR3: CASSQDFLWEGAPYEQYF
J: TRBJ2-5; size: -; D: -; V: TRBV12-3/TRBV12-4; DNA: TGTGCCAGCAGCTACCCTGACTCGCAAGAGACCCAGTACTTC; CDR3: CASSYPDSQETQYF
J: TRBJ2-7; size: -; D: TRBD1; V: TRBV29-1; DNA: TGCAGCGCAGTTTCCTGGGCCGGACAGGGGGCCTACGAGCAGTACTTC; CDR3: CSAVSWAGQGAYEQYF
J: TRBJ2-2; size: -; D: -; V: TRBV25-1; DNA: TGTGCCAGCAGTGAAGGGCTCACCGGGGAGCTGTTTTTT; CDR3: CASSEGLTGELFF
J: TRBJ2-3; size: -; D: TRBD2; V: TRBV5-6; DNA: TGTGCCAGCAGCTCAGGACTAGCGGGGGGGATGACGCAGTATTTT; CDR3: CASSSGLAGGMTQYF
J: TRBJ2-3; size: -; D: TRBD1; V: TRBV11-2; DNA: TGTGCCAGCAGCCATGAGGGACAGAGCACAGATACGCAGTATTTT; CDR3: CASSHEGQSTDTQYF
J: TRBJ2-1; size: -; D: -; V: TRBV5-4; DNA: TGTGCCAGCAGCTTGAGGTTGGCCTACAATGAGCAGTTCTTC; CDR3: CASSLRLAYNEQFF
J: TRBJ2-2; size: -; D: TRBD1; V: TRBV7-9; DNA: TGTGCCAGCAGCTTAGCCCGGACAGGGAGCACCGGGGAGCTGTTTTTT; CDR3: CASSLARTGSTGELFF
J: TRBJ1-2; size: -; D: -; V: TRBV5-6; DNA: TGTGCCAGCAGCTTGGGGACAGTGACCGATTATGGCTACACCTTC; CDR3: CASSLGTVTDYGYTF
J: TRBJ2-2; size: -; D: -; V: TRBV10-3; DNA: TGTGCCGCGGAAGGTAACACCGGGGAGCTGTTTTTT; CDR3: CAAEGNTGELFF
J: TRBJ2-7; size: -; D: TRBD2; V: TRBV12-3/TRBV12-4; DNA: TGTGCCAGCAGTACCCCTAGCGGGGTCGAGCAGTACTTC; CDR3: CASSTPSGVEQYF
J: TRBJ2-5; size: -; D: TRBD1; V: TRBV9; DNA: TGTGCCAGCAGCGTAGAGGGACAGGTTTCCGAGACCCAGTACTTC; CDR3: CASSVEGQVSETQYF
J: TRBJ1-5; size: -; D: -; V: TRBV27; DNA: TGTGCCAGCAGTTTATTACAGGGAGGGCAGCCCCAGCATTTT; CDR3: CASSLLQGGQPQHF
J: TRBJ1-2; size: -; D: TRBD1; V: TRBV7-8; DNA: TGTGCCAGCAGCTTACAGGAGGGACAGGGGGCTCCCTATGGCTACACCTTC; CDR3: CASSLQEGQGAPYGYTF
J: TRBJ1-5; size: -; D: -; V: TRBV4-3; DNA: TGCGCCAGCAGCCAGGAAGACGGGGTCAATCAGCCCCAGCATTTT; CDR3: CASSQEDGVNQPQHF
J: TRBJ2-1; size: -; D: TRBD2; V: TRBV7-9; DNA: TGTGCCAGCAGCTTAGCAGCGGGGGGGTCCTACAATGAGCAGTTCTTC; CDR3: CASSLAAGGSYNEQFF
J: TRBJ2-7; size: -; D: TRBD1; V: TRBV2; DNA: TGTGCCAGCAAAGGGACAGGGGTAATGCGCGAGCAGTACTTC; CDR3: CASKGTGVMREQYF
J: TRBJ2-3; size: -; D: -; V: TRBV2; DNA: TGTGCCAGCCTACCTTCACGGGATACGCAGTATTTT; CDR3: CASLPSRDTQYF
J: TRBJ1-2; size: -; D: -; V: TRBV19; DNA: TGTGCCAGTAGTATGGGCAAGGCCTATGGCTACACCTTC; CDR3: CASSMGKAYGYTF
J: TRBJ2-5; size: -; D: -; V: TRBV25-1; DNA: TGTGCCAGCAGTGAACGAACCAAGCAAGAGACCCAGTACTTC; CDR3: CASSERTKQETQYF
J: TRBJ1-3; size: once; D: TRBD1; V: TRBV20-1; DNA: TGCAGTGCTAGAAACAGGGGTGGAAACACCATATATTTT; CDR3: CSARNRGGNTIYF
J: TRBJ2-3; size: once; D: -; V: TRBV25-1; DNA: TGTGCCAGCAGTGTTGCCGGTTACACAGATACGCAGTATTTT; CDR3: CASSVAGYTDTQYF
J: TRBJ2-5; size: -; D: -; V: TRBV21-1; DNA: TGTGCCAGCAGCTCTCGAGTCGGACAGGAGACCTCTGAGACCCAGTACTTC; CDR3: CASSSRVGQETSETQYF
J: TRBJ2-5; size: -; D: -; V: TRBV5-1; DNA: TGCGCCAGCAGCTTGGGAGGGGCGGAAGAGACCCAGTACTTC; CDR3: CASSLGGAEETQYF